The rows below give T cell receptor beta chains drawn from one sample of a study of T cells in Graves' hyperthyroidism and ophthalmopathy. One entry per CDR3 protein results from TCRdb running MiXCR on the multiplex PCR reads. The data contain 620,000 or so distinct CDR3 sequences, more than 12% of them singletons. The sequencing sample was made of blood. The receptors originated from a woman in her forties or fifties with Graves' ophthalmopathy. Each CDR3 is given with its conserved first and last residue.

cdr3_aa j_call v_call
CASSGLGTGKEAFNYGYTF TRBJ1-2 TRBV5-1
CAISSLYEQFF TRBJ2-1 TRBV10-3
CASSPWTALAKNIQYF TRBJ2-4 TRBV18
CASSDRAGTTDTQYF TRBJ2-3 TRBV9
CASSLGDRVGQPQHF TRBJ1-5 TRBV5-1
CASSPRDRPTYEQYF TRBJ2-7 TRBV7-9
CASSEIAGTSGRFANTGELFF TRBJ2-2 TRBV25-1
CASSQDRLTANYGYTF TRBJ1-2 TRBV4-3
CASSLAPPGRTSTDTQYF TRBJ2-3 TRBV7-9
CASRGWTGGSYNEQFF TRBJ2-1 TRBV12-3/TRBV12-4
CASRKALGESYEQYF TRBJ2-7 TRBV12-3/TRBV12-4
CASSPSGRSTGELFF TRBJ2-2 TRBV7-2
CASSPEQGKNTEAFF TRBJ1-1 TRBV11-3
CSAMSNSNQPQHF TRBJ1-5 TRBV20-1
CASSLMGTENSPLHF TRBJ1-6 TRBV7-2
CASSAGLALYNEQFF TRBJ2-1 TRBV5-1
CASSSREGSYNEQFF TRBJ2-1 TRBV27
CASSSTVGDYNEQFF TRBJ2-1 TRBV7-2
CATSRDDPPLHF TRBJ1-6 TRBV15
CASSRETPDYGYTF TRBJ1-2 TRBV5-1
CASSSLGDNEQFF TRBJ2-1 TRBV7-7
CASSFSGENSYEQYF TRBJ2-7 TRBV28
CASSEWDRGDSPLHF TRBJ1-6 TRBV2